This TCR beta chain was observed in a study of OX40 agonist ivuxolimab in advanced cancers. Overall study context: Patients receiving dose escalation had hepatocellular carcinoma, melanoma, renal cell or head and neck cancer. A male proportion of 70% to 90% was recorded, with mean age about 60 years and range about 20 to 85.

Turning to this clone: The antigen remains unidentified.

The CDR3 sequence is 13 residues long. Germline-derived CDR1 and CDR2 are MNHNY and SVGAGI (reference sequence). Germline trimming cut 8 bases from V and 5 bases from J; bases unmatched to any gene: 8. Overall study results and limits: Dosing at 0.1 to 3.0 mg/kg was accompanied by clonal expansion of CD4+ and CD8+ blood T cells by week 6. Expanded clones tended on average to be more numerous among CD8+ T cells than CD4+.

Profiled with immunoSEQ multiplex PCR; TCRdb holds only in-frame clones, not every one. The data contain about 74,000 clones, 70% to 85% of them singletons. This specimen consisted of CD4+ or CD8+ T cells sorted from blood, obtained in a trial of the OX40 agonist ivuxolimab. The receptor comes from an adult with an advanced solid tumor such as melanoma, head and neck, liver or kidney cancer. The chain carries TRBV6-6 and TRBJ2-5; 7 bases are a match to TRBD1. The CDR3 DNA reads TGTGCCAGCCTAGACAGGGTTTTTGAGACCCAGTACTTC. Amino acids: CASLDRVFETQYF.